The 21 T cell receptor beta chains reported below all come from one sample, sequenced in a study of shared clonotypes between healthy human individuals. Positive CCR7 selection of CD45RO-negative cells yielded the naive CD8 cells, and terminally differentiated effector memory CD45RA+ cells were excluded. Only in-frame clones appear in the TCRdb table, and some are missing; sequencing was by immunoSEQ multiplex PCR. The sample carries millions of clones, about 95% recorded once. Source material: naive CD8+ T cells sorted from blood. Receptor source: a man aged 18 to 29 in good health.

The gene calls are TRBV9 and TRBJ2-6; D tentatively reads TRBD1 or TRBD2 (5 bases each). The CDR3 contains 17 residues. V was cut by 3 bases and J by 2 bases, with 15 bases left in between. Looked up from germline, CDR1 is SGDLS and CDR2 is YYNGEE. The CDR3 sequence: CASSEGPRTPGANVLTF. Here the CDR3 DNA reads TGTGCCAGCAGCGAGGGACCGAGAACCCCTGGGGCCAACGTCCTGACTTTC.

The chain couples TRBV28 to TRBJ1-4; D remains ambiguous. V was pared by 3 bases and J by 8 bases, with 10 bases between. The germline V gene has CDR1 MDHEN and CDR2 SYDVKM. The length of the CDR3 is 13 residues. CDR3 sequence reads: CASSFLHQEKLFF. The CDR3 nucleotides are TGTGCCAGCAGTTTTCTCCACCAAGAAAAACTGTTTTTT.

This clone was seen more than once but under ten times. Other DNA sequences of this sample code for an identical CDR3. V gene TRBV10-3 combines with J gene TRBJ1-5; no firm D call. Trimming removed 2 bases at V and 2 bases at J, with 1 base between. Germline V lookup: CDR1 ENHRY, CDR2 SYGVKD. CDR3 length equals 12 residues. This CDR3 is CAISEGNQPQHF. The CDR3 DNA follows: TGTGCCATCAGTGAGGGCAATCAGCCCCAGCATTTT.

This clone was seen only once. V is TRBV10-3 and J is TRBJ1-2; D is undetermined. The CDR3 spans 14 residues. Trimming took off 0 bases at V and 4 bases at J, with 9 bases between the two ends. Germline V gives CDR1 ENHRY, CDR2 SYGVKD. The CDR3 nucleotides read TGTGCCATCAGTGAGTCGCGGGCCTTCTATGGCTACACCTTC. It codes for CAISESRAFYGYTF.

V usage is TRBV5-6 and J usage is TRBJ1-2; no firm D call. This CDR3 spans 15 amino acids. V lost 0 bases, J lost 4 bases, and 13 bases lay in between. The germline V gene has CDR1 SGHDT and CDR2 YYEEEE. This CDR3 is CASSLGLGSGYGYTF. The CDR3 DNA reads TGTGCCAGCAGCTTGGGTTTGGGCTCTGGCTATGGCTACACCTTC.

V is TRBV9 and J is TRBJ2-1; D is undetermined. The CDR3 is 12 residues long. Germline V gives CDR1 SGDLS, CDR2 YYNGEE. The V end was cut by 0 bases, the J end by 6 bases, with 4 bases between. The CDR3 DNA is TGTGCCAGCAGCGTAGCTACCAATGAGCAGTTCTTC. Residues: CASSVATNEQFF.

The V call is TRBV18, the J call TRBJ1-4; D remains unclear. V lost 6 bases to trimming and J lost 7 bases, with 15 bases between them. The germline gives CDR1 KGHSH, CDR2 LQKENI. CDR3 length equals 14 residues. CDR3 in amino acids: CASSDRASLEKLFF. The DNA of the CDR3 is TGTGCCAGCTCCGACCGGGCCTCCCTTGAAAAACTGTTTTTT.

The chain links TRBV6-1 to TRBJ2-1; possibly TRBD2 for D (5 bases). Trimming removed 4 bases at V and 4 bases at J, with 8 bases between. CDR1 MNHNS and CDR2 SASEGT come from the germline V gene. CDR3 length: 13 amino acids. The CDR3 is CASSGLPYNEQFF. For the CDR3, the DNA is TGTGCCAGCAGTGGACTACCGTACAATGAGCAGTTCTTC.

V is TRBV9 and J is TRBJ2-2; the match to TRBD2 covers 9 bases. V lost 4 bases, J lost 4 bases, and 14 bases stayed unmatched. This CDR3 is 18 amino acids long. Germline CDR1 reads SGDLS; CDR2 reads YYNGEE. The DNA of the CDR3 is TGTGCCAGCAGCCCTCACCCCGGACTAGCGATCATCACCGGGGAGCTGTTTTTT. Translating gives CASSPHPGLAIITGELFF.

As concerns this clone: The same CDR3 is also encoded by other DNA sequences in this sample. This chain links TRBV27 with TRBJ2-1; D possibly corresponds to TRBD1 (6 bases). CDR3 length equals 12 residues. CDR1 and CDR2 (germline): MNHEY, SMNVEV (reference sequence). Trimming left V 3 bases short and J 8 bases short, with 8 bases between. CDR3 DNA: TGTGCCAGCAGTTTCAGGGGCGATGAGCAGTTCTTC. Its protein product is CASSFRGDEQFF.

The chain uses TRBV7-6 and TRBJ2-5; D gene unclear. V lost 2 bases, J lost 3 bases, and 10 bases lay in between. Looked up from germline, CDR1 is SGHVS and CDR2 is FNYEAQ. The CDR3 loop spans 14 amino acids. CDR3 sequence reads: CASSLSKGEETQYF. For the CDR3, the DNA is TGTGCCAGCAGCTTATCGAAGGGCGAAGAGACCCAGTACTTC.

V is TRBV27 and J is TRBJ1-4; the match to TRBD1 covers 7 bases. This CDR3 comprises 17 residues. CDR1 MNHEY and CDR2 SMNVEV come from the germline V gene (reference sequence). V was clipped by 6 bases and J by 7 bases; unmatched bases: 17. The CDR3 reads CASRPRQGMRLGEKLFF. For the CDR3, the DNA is TGTGCCAGCAGGCCAAGACAGGGTATGAGACTAGGTGAAAAACTGTTTTTT.

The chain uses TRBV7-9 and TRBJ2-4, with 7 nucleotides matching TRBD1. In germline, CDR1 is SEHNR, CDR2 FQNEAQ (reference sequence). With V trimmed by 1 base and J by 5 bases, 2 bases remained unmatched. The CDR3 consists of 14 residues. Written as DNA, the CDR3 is TGTGCCAGCAGCTTAGTCGGGACAGAAAACATTCAGTACTTC. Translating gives CASSLVGTENIQYF. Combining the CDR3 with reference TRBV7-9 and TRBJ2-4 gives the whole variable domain DTGVSQNPRHKITKRGQNVTFRCDPISEHNRLYWYRQTLGQGPEFLTYFQNEAQLEKSRLLSDRFSAERPKGSFSTLEIQRTEQGDSAMYLCASSLVGTENIQYFGAGTRLSVL.

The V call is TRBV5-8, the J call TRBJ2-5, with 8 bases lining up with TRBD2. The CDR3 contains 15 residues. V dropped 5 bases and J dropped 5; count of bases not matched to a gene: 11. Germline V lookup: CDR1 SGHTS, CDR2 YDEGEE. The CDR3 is CASSHPDSGTETQYF. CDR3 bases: TGTGCCAGCAGTCACCCGGATAGCGGGACGGAGACCCAGTACTTC.

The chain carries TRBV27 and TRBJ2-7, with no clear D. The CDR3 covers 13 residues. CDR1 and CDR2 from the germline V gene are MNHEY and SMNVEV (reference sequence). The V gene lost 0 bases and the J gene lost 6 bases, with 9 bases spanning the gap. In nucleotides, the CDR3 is TGTGCCAGCAGTTTATCGGCCCCTTCCGAGCAGTACTTC. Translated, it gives CASSLSAPSEQYF.

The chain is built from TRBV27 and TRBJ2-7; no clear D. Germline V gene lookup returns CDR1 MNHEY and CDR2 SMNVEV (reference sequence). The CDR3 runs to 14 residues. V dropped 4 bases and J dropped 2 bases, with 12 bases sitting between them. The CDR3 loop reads CASSYVSGAYEQYF. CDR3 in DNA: TGTGCCAGCAGTTACGTTAGTGGGGCCTACGAGCAGTACTTC.

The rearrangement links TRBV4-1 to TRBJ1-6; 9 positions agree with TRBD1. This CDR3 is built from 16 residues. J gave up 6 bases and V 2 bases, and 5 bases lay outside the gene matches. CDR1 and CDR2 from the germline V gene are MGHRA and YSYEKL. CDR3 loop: CASSQIGQGINSPLHF. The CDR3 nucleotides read TGCGCCAGCAGCCAAATAGGACAGGGGATTAATTCACCCCTCCACTTT.

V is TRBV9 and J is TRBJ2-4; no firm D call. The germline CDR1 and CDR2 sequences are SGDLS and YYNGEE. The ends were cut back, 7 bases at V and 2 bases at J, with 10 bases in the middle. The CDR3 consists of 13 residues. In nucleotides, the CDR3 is TGTGCCAGCGGAGACGGAACCAAAAACATTCAGTACTTC. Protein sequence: CASGDGTKNIQYF.

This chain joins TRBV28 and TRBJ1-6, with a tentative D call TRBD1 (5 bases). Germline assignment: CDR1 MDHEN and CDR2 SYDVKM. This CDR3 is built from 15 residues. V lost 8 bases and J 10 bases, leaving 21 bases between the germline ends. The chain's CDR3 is CASEPGTELKSPLHF. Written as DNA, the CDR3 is TGTGCCAGCGAACCCGGGACCGAACTTAAGTCACCCCTCCACTTT.

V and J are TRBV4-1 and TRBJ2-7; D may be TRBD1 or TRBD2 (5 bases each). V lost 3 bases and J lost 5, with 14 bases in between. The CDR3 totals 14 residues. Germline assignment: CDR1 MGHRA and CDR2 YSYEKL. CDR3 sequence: CASSHQTGTDEQYF. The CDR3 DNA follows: TGCGCCAGCAGCCACCAGACGGGGACCGACGAGCAGTACTTC.

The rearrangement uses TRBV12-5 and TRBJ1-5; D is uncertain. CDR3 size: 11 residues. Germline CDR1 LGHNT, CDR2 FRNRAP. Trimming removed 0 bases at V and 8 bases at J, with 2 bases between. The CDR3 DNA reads TGTGCTAGTGGTTTGGTTGAGCCCCAGCATTTT. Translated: CASGLVEPQHF.